The 13 T cell receptor beta chains below were found in one sample sequenced in a study of blood T cell repertoires in COVID-19 (dated by TCRdb to about 2020). Library construction relied on the immunoSEQ multiplex PCR assay. TCRdb retrieved this table from immuneACCESS and kept in-frame rearrangements only. Not all clones are present; in checked studies, unresolved V genes account for under half, and no reason is known for the remainder. This sample is represented by 200,000 or so clones; approximately 80% of them were singletons. The top ten hold 6.9% of the sample. Input material: peripheral blood. The receptors were sampled from a human donor with acute or convalescent COVID-19. The donor label of this sample is uncertain.

This clone was detected only a few times. The chain uses TRBV27 and TRBJ2-1; the D gene is possibly TRBD2 (6 bases). The CDR3 runs 13 residues. Germline V gene data show CDR1 as MNHEY and CDR2 as SMNVEV (reference sequence). Trimming removed 4 bases from V and 9 bases from J, with 13 bases in between. Written as DNA, the CDR3 is TGTGCCAGCAGTTCGCCCTCGGGGGTTGAGCAGTTCTTC. Translated: CASSSPSGVEQFF.

The chain uses TRBV6-5 and TRBJ1-2; 8 bases agree with TRBD1. V shed 6 bases, J shed 8 bases, and the junction held 11 bases outside the gene matches. The CDR3 extends over 14 amino acids. In germline, CDR1 is MNHEY, CDR2 SVGAGI. The CDR3 protein is CASRARDRTGGYTF. The CDR3 DNA reads TGTGCCAGCAGAGCGCGGGACAGGACGGGGGGCTACACCTTC.

This chain connects TRBV6-1 to TRBJ2-3, with D tentatively TRBD2 (5 bases). From germline, CDR1 is MNHNS and CDR2 SASEGT. This CDR3 has 19 residues. V lost 2 bases to trimming and J lost 0 bases, with 21 bases between them. CDR3 DNA: TGTGCCAGCAGTGAACTGGCGTTAGGCTGGGAGACTAGCACAGATACGCAGTATTTT. It encodes CASSELALGWETSTDTQYF.

The rearrangement uses TRBV3-1 (or the pseudogene TRBV3-2) and TRBJ1-2; no clear D. Trimming removed 1 base from V and 4 bases from J, with 10 bases in between. Germline CDR1 LGHDT, CDR2 YNNKEL (reference sequence). The CDR3 spans 14 residues. The CDR3 DNA follows: TGTGCCAGCAGCCAAGGTGGCAGCGGCTATGGCTACACCTTC. Amino acid sequence: CASSQGGSGYGYTF.

This clone was seen a handful of times. The V and J genes are TRBV30 and TRBJ2-5; D uncertain. The CDR3 contains 12 residues. From germline, CDR1 is GTSNPN and CDR2 SVGIG (reference sequence). The ends were cut back, 1 base at V and 7 bases at J, with 10 bases in the middle. CDR3 coding DNA: TGTGCCTGGAGTGGGGCAGGCGCGACCCAGTACTTC. It encodes CAWSGAGATQYF.

The chain recombines TRBV4-3 with TRBJ1-1, with D unclear. This CDR3 comprises 15 residues. The V and J ends lost 1 base and 0 bases respectively, with 9 bases between them. CDR1 and CDR2 from the germline V gene are LGHNA and YSLEER. The CDR3 region is CASSQGAKVNTEAFF. CDR3 bases: TGCGCCAGCAGCCAAGGGGCAAAGGTGAACACTGAAGCTTTCTTT.

The chain combines TRBV25-1 with TRBJ1-3; D perhaps matches TRBD1 (6 bases). V was clipped by 3 bases and J by 0 bases, with 18 bases between them. CDR3 size: 18 residues. The germline gives CDR1 MGHDK, CDR2 SYGVNS. This CDR3 reads CASSDVGQGILSGNTIYF. The DNA of the CDR3 is TGTGCCAGCAGTGATGTAGGGCAGGGGATACTCTCTGGAAACACCATATATTTT.

This chain connects TRBV9 to TRBJ2-1, with 16 bases lining up with TRBD2. CDR1 is SGDLS and CDR2 is YYNGEE in the germline V gene. The V gene end was trimmed by 2 bases and the J gene end by 5 bases; junction bases not matched to a gene: 10. The CDR3 totals 19 residues. The CDR3 nucleotides are TGTGCCAGCAGCGTGAGGGGGGGACTAGCGGGAGGGCAGGACAATGAGCAGTTCTTC. It is translated as CASSVRGGLAGGQDNEQFF.

CDR3 nucleotides: TGCGCCAGCAGTCAATTCCCGACTTTGTACCAAGAGACCCAGTACTTC. Protein product: CASSQFPTLYQETQYF. V and J are TRBV23-1 and TRBJ2-5; D is undetermined. TRBV23-1 is placed among ORFs of uncertain function. Trimming removed 1 base at V and 0 bases at J, with 12 bases between. The length of the CDR3 is 16 residues.

The rearrangement joins TRBV6-2 or TRBV6-3 to TRBJ1-5; TRBD1 is a possible D gene (5 bases). CDR1 is MNHEY and CDR2 is SVGEGT in the germline V gene. Trimming shortened V by 0 bases and J by 5 bases, and 26 bases separated the two germline ends. The CDR3 runs to 20 residues. The CDR3 spells CASSYSTLGRDYTPYQPQHF. The CDR3 DNA sequence: TGTGCCAGCAGTTACTCGACCCTCGGTAGGGACTACACACCCTATCAGCCCCAGCATTTT.

The chain has TRBV13 and TRBJ1-6; the match to TRBD1 covers 7 bases. This CDR3 is built from 14 residues. The V gene's germline CDR1 is PRHDT and CDR2 FYEKMQ (reference sequence). V shed 5 bases and J 15 bases; nucleotides not matched to a gene: 13. CDR3 region: CASSRTGPINILHF. The CDR3 DNA sequence: TGTGCCAGCAGCCGGACAGGTCCTATCAATATCCTCCACTTT.

The CDR3 DNA is TGTGCCAGCTCACAACTAGAACAGGGGGGCACTGAAGCTTTCTTT. As protein: CASSQLEQGGTEAFF. The rearrangement uses TRBV18 and TRBJ1-1; 8 positions agree with TRBD1. The V segment lost 4 bases and the J segment 4 bases; nucleotides outside the gene matches: 8. The length of the CDR3 is 15 residues. The germline CDR1 and CDR2 sequences are KGHSH and LQKENI.

The chain combines TRBV7-8 with TRBJ2-7; D perhaps matches TRBD2 (5 bases). CDR3 length: 17 residues. V shed 1 base and J shed 2 bases, with 18 bases lying between them. Germline-derived CDR1 and CDR2 are SGHVS and FQNEAQ. The CDR3 sequence is CASSLVGEGSGTYEQYF. The CDR3 DNA reads as TGTGCCAGCAGCTTAGTAGGAGAGGGCAGTGGTACCTACGAGCAGTACTTC.